Below are 14 T cell receptor beta chains sequenced from a single sample in a study of OX40 agonist ivuxolimab in advanced cancers. Sequencing was performed with immunoSEQ multiplex PCR; in TCRdb, only in-frame clones are kept and a portion is missing. The data contain around 100,000 clones, 90% to 95% of them singletons. The sample in question was CD4+ or CD8+ T cells sorted from blood, obtained in a trial of the OX40 agonist ivuxolimab. These receptors all come from an adult with an advanced solid tumor such as melanoma, head and neck, liver or kidney cancer.

This rearrangement joins TRBV5-1 to TRBJ2-2; possibly TRBD1 or TRBD2 for D (5 bases each). The germline CDR1 and CDR2 sequences are SGHRS and YFSETQ. Trimming took 1 base from V and 6 from J, leaving 13 bases between them. The CDR3 has 15 amino acids. This CDR3 reads CASSLWVTAAGELFF. The DNA for the CDR3 is TGCGCCAGCAGCTTGTGGGTGACAGCGGCCGGGGAGCTGTTTTTT.

J is TRBJ1-5 and V is TRBV10-3; no clear D. Germline V gives CDR1 ENHRY, CDR2 SYGVKD. CDR3 length equals 14 residues. V gave up 5 bases and J gave up 1 base, with 9 bases separating them. CDR3 sequence: CAISRIGSNQPQHF. CDR3 DNA sequence: TGTGCCATCAGTCGGATCGGGAGCAATCAGCCCCAGCATTTT.

In DNA, the CDR3 is TGTGCCAGTCACAGACAGGGACCAGAGACCCAGTACTTC. Translation: CASHRQGPETQYF. This sequence joins TRBV2 and TRBJ2-5, with 7 bases lining up with TRBD1. V was clipped by 9 bases and J by 4 bases; unmatched bases: 8. This CDR3 is 13 amino acids long. The germline gives CDR1 SNHLY, CDR2 FYNNEI.

The genes are TRBV5-6 and TRBJ2-5; 10 bases are a match to TRBD1. CDR1 and CDR2 (germline): SGHDT, YYEEEE. The CDR3 has 14 residues. V was pared by 4 bases and J by 5 bases, with 5 bases of the junction left unmatched. DNA for the CDR3: TGTGCCAGCAGCGTCGACAGGGGGCAGGAGACCCAGTACTTC. Translation: CASSVDRGQETQYF. The variable domain in full, completed from reference TRBV5-6 and TRBJ2-5, reads DAGVTQSPTHLIKTRGQQVTLRCSPKSGHDTVSWYQQALGQGPQFIFQYYEEEERQRGNFPDRFSGHQFPNYSSELNVNALLLGDSALYLCASSVDRGQETQYFGPGTRLLVL.

The rearrangement joins TRBV10-2 to TRBJ1-5; 7 bases agree with TRBD1. J lost 3 bases, V lost 5 bases, and 4 bases had no gene match. Looked up from germline, CDR1 is WSHSY and CDR2 is SAAADI. The CDR3 sequence is 14 residues long. The CDR3, as DNA: TGCGCCAGCAGTTACAGGGGTACCAATCAGCCCCAGCATTTT. Translated: CASSYRGTNQPQHF.

V gene TRBV28 combines with J gene TRBJ2-3; the D is unclear. V dropped 1 base and J dropped 2 bases, with 7 bases sitting between them. This CDR3 has 14 amino acids. The V gene's germline CDR1 is MDHEN and CDR2 SYDVKM. CDR3 DNA sequence: TGTGCCAGCAGTTTATCCGCCTACACAGATACGCAGTATTTT. Translation gives CASSLSAYTDTQYF.

The rearrangement links TRBV6-1 to TRBJ2-5; no clear D gene. CDR1 MNHNS and CDR2 SASEGT come from the germline V gene. The V end was cut by 8 bases, the J end by 1 base, with 11 bases between. This CDR3 has 13 amino acids. CDR3 DNA sequence: TGTGCCAGCCAAGGCGCGGTCCAAGAGACCCAGTACTTC. This sequence encodes CASQGAVQETQYF.

The chain employs TRBV30 and TRBJ2-1, with 9 positions matching TRBD2. Unmatched junction bases numbered 6, after V lost 4 bases and J lost 2 bases. The CDR3 has 15 residues. Germline V gene lookup returns CDR1 GTSNPN and CDR2 SVGIG (reference sequence). The CDR3 region is CAWISGRTPYNEQFF. The CDR3 region has the DNA TGTGCCTGGATTAGCGGGAGAACGCCCTACAATGAGCAGTTCTTC.

This chain links TRBV6-1 with TRBJ2-1; D is ambiguous. CDR1 is MNHNS, CDR2 SASEGT, per germline. V was pared by 1 base and J by 2 bases, with 9 bases between. CDR3 length: 15 residues. The CDR3 spells CASSEVWGTYNEQFF. The CDR3 DNA is TGTGCCAGCAGTGAAGTGTGGGGAACCTACAATGAGCAGTTCTTC.

The V call is TRBV25-1, the J call TRBJ2-7, with 7 bases that match TRBD2. CDR3 size: 13 residues. Germline lookup yields CDR1 MGHDK and CDR2 SYGVNS. The CDR3 sequence is CSCVSGVSYEQYF. DNA of the CDR3: TGTTCATGCGTGAGCGGGGTTTCCTACGAGCAGTACTTC.

This chain links TRBV7-8 with TRBJ1-2, with 7 bases aligning to TRBD1. With 6 bases clipped from V and 2 bases from J, the junction kept 9 bases outside the gene matches. There are 15 residues in the CDR3. The V gene's germline CDR1 is SGHVS and CDR2 FQNEAQ. CDR3 loop: CASSFDRVLNYGYTF. In DNA form, the CDR3 reads TGTGCCAGCAGTTTTGACAGGGTTCTAAACTATGGCTACACCTTC.

This clone was seen only a few times. The chain recombines TRBV29-1 with TRBJ2-5, with D uncertain. Deletions cut 7 bases from V and 7 bases from J, with 10 bases between. Germline loops: CDR1 SQVTM, CDR2 ANQGSEA. This CDR3 spans 10 amino acids. DNA of the CDR3: TGCAGCGCCTTGAGGAGGACCCAGTACTTC. Its translation: CSALRRTQYF.

The chain couples TRBV28 to TRBJ1-3; weak D call: TRBD1 (6 bases). Trimming removed 7 bases from V and 3 bases from J, with 16 bases in between. Per germline, CDR1 MDHEN and CDR2 SYDVKM. There are 15 residues in the CDR3. The CDR3 nucleotides read TGTGCCAGCACCCCCGGGGGGCAAGGTGGAAACACCATATATTTT. The encoded protein is CASTPGGQGGNTIYF.

J is TRBJ2-3 and V is TRBV2; 12 nucleotides match TRBD2. The CDR3 runs 16 residues. V shed 4 bases, J shed 6 bases, and the junction held 8 bases outside the gene matches. The germline V gene encodes CDR1 SNHLY and CDR2 FYNNEI. CDR3 in amino acids: CASSGLAGGPEDTQYF. The CDR3 region has the DNA TGTGCCAGCAGTGGGCTAGCGGGAGGGCCGGAGGATACGCAGTATTTT.